This entry concerns a single T cell receptor beta chain. Data came from immunoSEQ multiplex PCR; TCRdb stores just in-frame clones and leaves some out. The data hold 35,000 to 40,000 clones, with more than 80% observed a single time. Sample treatment: randomized to nivolumab then ipilimumab (arm A) or the reverse (arm B). No patient had prior DNA-damaging chemotherapy. Sorted cells were live CD3+CD8+, lacking CD19 and CD56, from PBMCs. The data belong to a study of sequential checkpoint blockade in melanoma. The V end was cut by 4 bases, the J end by 2 bases, with 11 bases between. Germline V gene data show CDR1 as GTSNPN and CDR2 as SVGIG (reference sequence). The CDR3 length is 13 residues.

The V and J genes are TRBV30 and TRBJ2-5; no reliable D call. The receptor was isolated from a human donor with melanoma. Sample: CD8+ T cells sorted from blood (inferred from file names), taken from a patient given nivolumab and ipilimumab in sequence. The CDR3 nucleotides are TGTGCCTGGACATTACCGCAGCAAGAGACCCAGTACTTC. This codes for CAWTLPQQETQYF. Combining the CDR3 with reference TRBV30 and TRBJ2-5 gives the whole variable domain SQTIHQWPATLVQPVGSPLSLECTVEGTSNPNLYWYRQAAGRGLQLLFYSVGIGQISSEVPQNLSASRPQDRQFILSSKKLLLSDSGFYLCAWTLPQQETQYFGPGTRLLVL.